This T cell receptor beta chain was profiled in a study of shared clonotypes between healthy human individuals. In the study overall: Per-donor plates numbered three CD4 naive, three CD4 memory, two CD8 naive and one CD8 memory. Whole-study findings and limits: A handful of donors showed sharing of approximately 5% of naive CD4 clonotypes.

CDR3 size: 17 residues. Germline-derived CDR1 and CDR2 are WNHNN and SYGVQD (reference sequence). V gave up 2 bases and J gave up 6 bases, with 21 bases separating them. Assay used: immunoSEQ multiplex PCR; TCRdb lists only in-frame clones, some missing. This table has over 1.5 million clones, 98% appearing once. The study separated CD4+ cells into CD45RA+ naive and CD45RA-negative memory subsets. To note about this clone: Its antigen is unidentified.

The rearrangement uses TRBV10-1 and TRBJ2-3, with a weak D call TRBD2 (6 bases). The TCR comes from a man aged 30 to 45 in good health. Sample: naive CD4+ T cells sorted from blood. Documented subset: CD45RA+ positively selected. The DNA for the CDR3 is TGCGCCAGCAGTGAGGGGGGGTCTAGCCGGCTGTTGGATACGCAGTATTTT. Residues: CASSEGGSSRLLDTQYF.